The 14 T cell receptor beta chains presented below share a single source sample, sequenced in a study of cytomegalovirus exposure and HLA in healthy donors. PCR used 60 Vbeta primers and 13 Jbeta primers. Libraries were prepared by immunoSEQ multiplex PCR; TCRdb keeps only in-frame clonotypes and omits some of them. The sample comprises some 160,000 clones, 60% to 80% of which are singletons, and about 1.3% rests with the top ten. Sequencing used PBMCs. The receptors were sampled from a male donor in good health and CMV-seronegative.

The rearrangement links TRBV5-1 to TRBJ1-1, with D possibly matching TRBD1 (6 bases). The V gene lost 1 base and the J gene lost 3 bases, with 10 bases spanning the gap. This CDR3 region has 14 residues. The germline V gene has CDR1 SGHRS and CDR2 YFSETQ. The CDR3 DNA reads TGCGCCAGCAGCTTGTGGGGGCAGGACACTGAAGCTTTCTTT. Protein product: CASSLWGQDTEAFF.

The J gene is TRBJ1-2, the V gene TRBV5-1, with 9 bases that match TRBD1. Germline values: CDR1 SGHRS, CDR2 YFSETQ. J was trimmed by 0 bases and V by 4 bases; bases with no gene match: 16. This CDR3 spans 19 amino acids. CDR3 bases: TGCGCCAGCAGCACAACACCCCGGGACAGGGACTCCTCTAACTATGGCTACACCTTC. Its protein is CASSTTPRDRDSSNYGYTF.

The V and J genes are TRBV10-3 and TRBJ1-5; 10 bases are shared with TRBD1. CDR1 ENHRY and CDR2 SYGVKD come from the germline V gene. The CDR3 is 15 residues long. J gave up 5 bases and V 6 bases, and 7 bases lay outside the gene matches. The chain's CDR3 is CAIRPDRGPDQPQHF. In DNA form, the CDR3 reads TGTGCCATCAGGCCAGACAGGGGGCCGGATCAGCCCCAGCATTTT.

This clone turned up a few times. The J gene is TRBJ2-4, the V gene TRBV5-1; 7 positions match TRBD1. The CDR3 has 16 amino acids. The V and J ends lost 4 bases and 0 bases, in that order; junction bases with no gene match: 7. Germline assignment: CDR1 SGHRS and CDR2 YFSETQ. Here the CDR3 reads CASSAGTDIAKNIQYF. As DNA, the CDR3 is TGCGCCAGCAGCGCAGGGACAGACATAGCCAAAAACATTCAGTACTTC.

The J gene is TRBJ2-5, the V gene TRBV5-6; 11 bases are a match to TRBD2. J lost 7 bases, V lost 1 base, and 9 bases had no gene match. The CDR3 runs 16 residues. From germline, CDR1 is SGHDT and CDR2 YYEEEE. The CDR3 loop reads CASSLFTSGSGGTQYF. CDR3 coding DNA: TGTGCCAGCAGCTTGTTCACTAGCGGGAGCGGGGGGACCCAGTACTTC.

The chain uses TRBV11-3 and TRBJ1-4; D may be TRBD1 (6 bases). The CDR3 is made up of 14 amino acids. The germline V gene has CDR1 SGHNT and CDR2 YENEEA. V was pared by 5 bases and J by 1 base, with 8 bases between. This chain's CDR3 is CASSQGGTNEKLFF. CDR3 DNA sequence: TGTGCCAGCAGCCAAGGGGGAACTAATGAAAAACTGTTTTTT.

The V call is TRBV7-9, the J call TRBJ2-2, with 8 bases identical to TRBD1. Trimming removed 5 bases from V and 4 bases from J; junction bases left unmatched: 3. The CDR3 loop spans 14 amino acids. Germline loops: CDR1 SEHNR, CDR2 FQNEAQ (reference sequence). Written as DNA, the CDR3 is TGTGCCAGCAGCGCAGGGGGCCTCACCGGGGAGCTGTTTTTT. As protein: CASSAGGLTGELFF.

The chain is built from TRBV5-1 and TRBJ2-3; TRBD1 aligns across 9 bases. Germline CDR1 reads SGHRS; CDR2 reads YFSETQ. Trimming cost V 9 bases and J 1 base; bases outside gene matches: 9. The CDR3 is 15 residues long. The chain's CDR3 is CATNRGQGGTDTQYF. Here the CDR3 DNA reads TGCGCCACCAACAGGGGGCAGGGGGGCACAGATACGCAGTATTTT.

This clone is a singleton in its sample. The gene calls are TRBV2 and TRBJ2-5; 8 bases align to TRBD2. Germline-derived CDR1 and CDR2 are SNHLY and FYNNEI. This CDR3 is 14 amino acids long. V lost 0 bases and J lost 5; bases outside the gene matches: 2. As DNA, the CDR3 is TGTGCCAGCAGTGAAGCTTTAGCGGGGGAGACCCAGTACTTC. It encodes CASSEALAGETQYF.

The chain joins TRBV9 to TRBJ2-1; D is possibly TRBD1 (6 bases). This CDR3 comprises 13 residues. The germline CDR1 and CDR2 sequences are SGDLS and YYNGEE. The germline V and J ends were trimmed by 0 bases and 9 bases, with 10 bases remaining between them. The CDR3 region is CASSVAGEGEQFF. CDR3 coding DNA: TGTGCCAGCAGCGTAGCAGGGGAAGGTGAGCAGTTCTTC.

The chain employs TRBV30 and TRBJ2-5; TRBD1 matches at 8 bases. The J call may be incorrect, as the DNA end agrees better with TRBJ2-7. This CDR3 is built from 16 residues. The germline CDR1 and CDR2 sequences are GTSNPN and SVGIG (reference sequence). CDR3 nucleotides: TGTGCCTGGAGTGTAAAGTTGGGCAGGGGGCTATACGAGCAGTACTTC. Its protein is CAWSVKLGRGLYEQYF.

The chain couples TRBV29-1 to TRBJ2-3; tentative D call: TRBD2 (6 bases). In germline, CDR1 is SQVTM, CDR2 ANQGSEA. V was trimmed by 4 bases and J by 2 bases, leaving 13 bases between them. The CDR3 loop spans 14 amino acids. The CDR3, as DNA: TGCAGCGTTGGGAGGGCAGGACTCACAGATACGCAGTATTTT. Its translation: CSVGRAGLTDTQYF.

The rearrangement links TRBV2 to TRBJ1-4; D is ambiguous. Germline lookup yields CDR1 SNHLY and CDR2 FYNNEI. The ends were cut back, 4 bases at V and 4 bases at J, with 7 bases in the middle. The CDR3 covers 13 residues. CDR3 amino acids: CASSGSVNEKLFF. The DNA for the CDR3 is TGTGCCAGCAGTGGCTCAGTTAATGAAAAACTGTTTTTT. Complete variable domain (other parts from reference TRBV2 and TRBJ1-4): EPEVTQTPSHQVTQMGQEVILRCVPISNHLYFYWYRQILGQKVEFLVSFYNNEISEKSEIFDDQFSVERPDGSNFTLKIRSTKLEDSAMYFCASSGSVNEKLFFGSGTQLSVL.

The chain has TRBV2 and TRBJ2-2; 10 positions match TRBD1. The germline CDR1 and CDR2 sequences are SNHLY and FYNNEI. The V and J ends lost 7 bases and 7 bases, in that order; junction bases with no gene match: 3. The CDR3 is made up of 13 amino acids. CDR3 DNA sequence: TGTGCCAGCATTTGGGACAGGGGCGGGGAGCTGTTTTTT. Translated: CASIWDRGGELFF.